These 27 T cell receptor beta chains were sequenced from one sample in a study of shared clonotypes between healthy human individuals. The protocol was immunoSEQ multiplex PCR, while the TCRdb copy is restricted to in-frame clones and leaves out a portion. Altogether fewer than 850,000 clones are present, 72% being singletons, with the ten largest covering 1.8%. The sample was memory CD4+ T cells sorted from blood. Subset specified: CD45RA-negative fraction. The receptor source for this set is a woman under 40 in good health.

This clone came up a few times. This rearrangement joins TRBV5-1 to TRBJ2-2; the D gene is possibly TRBD2 (5 bases). Germline-derived CDR1 and CDR2 are SGHRS and YFSETQ. V was cut by 4 bases and J by 0 bases, with 13 bases left in between. The CDR3 length is 16 residues. CDR3 coding DNA: TGCGCCAGCAGCACGGAGGCGACACCGAACACCGGGGAGCTGTTTTTT. It specifies CASSTEATPNTGELFF.

J is TRBJ2-7 and V is TRBV27, with 7 bases fitting TRBD1. The CDR3 length is 14 residues. Trimming at V came to 5 bases and at J to 1 base, leaving 5 bases not matched to a gene. Per germline, CDR1 MNHEY and CDR2 SMNVEV (reference sequence). Written as DNA, the CDR3 is TGTGCCAGCAGTGCCCGACAGGGTTCCTACGAGCAGTACTTC. Protein product: CASSARQGSYEQYF.

The rearrangement links TRBV4-2 to TRBJ2-2; the D is unclear. The CDR3 covers 16 residues. V lost 4 bases, J lost 3 bases, and 15 bases lay in between. CDR1 and CDR2 (germline): LGHNA, YNFKEQ. CDR3: CASSLVGGEDTGELFF. DNA for the CDR3: TGTGCCAGCAGCCTCGTAGGCGGTGAGGACACCGGGGAGCTGTTTTTT.

The V call is TRBV30, the J call TRBJ2-1; perhaps TRBD2 as D (6 bases). Trimming removed 3 bases from V and 1 base from J, with 10 bases in between. Germline V gene sequence: CDR1 GTSNPN, CDR2 SVGIG (reference sequence). This CDR3 comprises 14 residues. The CDR3 spells CAWRRERSYNEQFF. CDR3 bases: TGTGCCTGGAGACGGGAGCGGTCCTACAATGAGCAGTTCTTC.

This chain joins TRBV5-1 and TRBJ1-2; no firm D call. The V gene lost 1 base and the J gene lost 2 bases, with 9 bases spanning the gap. The germline CDR1 and CDR2 sequences are SGHRS and YFSETQ. The CDR3 has 14 amino acids. CDR3 nucleotide sequence: TGCGCCAGCAGCTTGAACAGTTTAAACTATGGCTACACCTTC. Amino acid sequence: CASSLNSLNYGYTF.

This clone was counted at least ten times. Other DNA sequences in this specimen translate into the identical CDR3. The rearrangement joins TRBV28 to TRBJ2-7; D is perhaps TRBD2 (6 bases). The germline CDR1 and CDR2 sequences are MDHEN and SYDVKM. Trimming cost V 3 bases and J 4 bases, with 10 bases left between them. The CDR3 has 13 amino acids. In DNA form, the CDR3 reads TGTGCCAGCAGTTTGGGGACTGCATACGAGCAGTACTTC. This translates into CASSLGTAYEQYF.

This clone was observed a handful of times. The J gene is TRBJ2-5, the V gene TRBV28; 14 bases agree with TRBD2. This CDR3 contains 20 residues. CDR1 is MDHEN and CDR2 is SYDVKM in the germline V gene. V dropped 2 bases and J dropped 2; count of bases not matched to a gene: 13. The CDR3 coding sequence is TGTGCCAGCAGTTTAAGACTAGCGGGAGGGGCCAGGCGGGTACAAGAGACCCAGTACTTC. This codes for CASSLRLAGGARRVQETQYF.

This clone appeared a single time. The chain uses TRBV25-1 and TRBJ2-2; 14 bases fit TRBD2. The CDR3 loop spans 17 amino acids. Germline values: CDR1 MGHDK, CDR2 SYGVNS. J gave up 6 bases and V 10 bases, and 13 bases lay outside the gene matches. CDR3 residues: CATAGTSGSLSSGELFF. The CDR3 coding sequence is TGTGCCACCGCCGGGACTAGCGGGAGTTTGTCTTCCGGGGAGCTGTTTTTT. The entire variable domain, with the rest obtained from reference TRBV25-1 and TRBJ2-2, is as follows: EADIYQTPRYLVIGTGKKITLECSQTMGHDKMYWYQQDPGMELHLIHYSYGVNSTEKGDLSSESTVSRIRTEHFPLTLESARPSHTSQYLCATAGTSGSLSSGELFFGEGSRLTVL.

The chain has TRBV25-1 and TRBJ2-7; a possible D gene is TRBD2 (5 bases). V lost 6 bases, J lost 2 bases, and 14 bases lay in between. The CDR3 totals 14 residues. CDR1 MGHDK and CDR2 SYGVNS come from the germline V gene. DNA of the CDR3: TGTGCCAGCAGCGACACCCGGGGAACCTACGAGCAGTACTTC. It translates to CASSDTRGTYEQYF.

V usage is TRBV5-1 and J usage is TRBJ2-1; 10 bases map to TRBD2. In germline, CDR1 is SGHRS, CDR2 YFSETQ. After removal of 2 bases from V and 4 bases from J, the junction contained 9 bases not matched to a gene. The CDR3 consists of 17 residues. CDR3 DNA: TGCGCCAGCAGCTTTACGCCGACGGGACTAGCGTACAATGAGCAGTTCTTC. This gives the protein CASSFTPTGLAYNEQFF.

This clone has a handful of counts. This chain connects TRBV5-1 to TRBJ2-5, with 9 bases matching TRBD1. Per the germline V gene, CDR1 is SGHRS and CDR2 is YFSETQ. V shed 3 bases, J shed 0 bases, and the junction held 3 bases outside the gene matches. The CDR3 length is 15 residues. The CDR3 DNA is TGCGCCAGCAGCTCTTGGGACAGGGACCAAGAGACCCAGTACTTC. This gives the protein CASSSWDRDQETQYF.

The rearrangement uses TRBV27 and TRBJ2-1; TRBD2 matches at 10 bases. Per the germline V gene, CDR1 is MNHEY and CDR2 is SMNVEV (reference sequence). V lost 7 bases to trimming and J lost 4 bases; unmatched junction nucleotides: 10. The CDR3 has 16 amino acids. This chain's CDR3 is CASTLRAGGPYNEQFF. DNA for the CDR3: TGTGCCAGCACCCTCCGAGCGGGGGGGCCTTACAATGAGCAGTTCTTC.

This chain links TRBV6-1 with TRBJ1-2; D is ambiguous. This CDR3 has 15 residues. V dropped 2 bases and J dropped 4 bases, with 14 bases sitting between them. CDR1 and CDR2 (germline): MNHNS, SASEGT. The DNA for the CDR3 is TGTGCCAGCAGTGAAAGCCCCGTACGAGGCTATGGCTACACCTTC. This translates into CASSESPVRGYGYTF.

The V and J genes are TRBV5-6 and TRBJ2-7; tentatively, D is TRBD1 (6 bases). Trimming shortened V by 4 bases and J by 5 bases, and 16 bases separated the two germline ends. Germline CDR1 and CDR2: SGHDT and YYEEEE. This CDR3 region has 14 residues. The CDR3 sequence: CASSPEPGHNEQYF. The CDR3 DNA sequence: TGTGCCAGCAGCCCGGAGCCGGGACACAACGAGCAGTACTTC.

CDR3 sequence: CASSWTGGRDTQYF. CDR3 bases: TGTGCCAGCAGTTGGACAGGGGGTCGGGATACGCAGTATTTT. V is TRBV5-4 and J is TRBJ2-3; 10 nucleotides line up with TRBD1. Per germline, CDR1 SGHNT and CDR2 YYREEE (reference sequence). The trim removed 5 bases at V and 6 bases at J, leaving 6 bases unmatched. The CDR3 sequence is 14 residues long.

The V and J genes are TRBV28 and TRBJ2-5; a weak D match, TRBD1 (6 bases). This CDR3 has 13 amino acids. V lost 6 bases, J lost 2 bases, and 10 bases lay in between. Germline values: CDR1 MDHEN, CDR2 SYDVKM. DNA of the CDR3: TGTGCCAGCAGCCTCGGACAGCAAGAGACCCAGTACTTC. This translates into CASSLGQQETQYF.

Turning to this clone: Different DNA sequences within this sample yield the same CDR3. The chain carries TRBV5-1 and TRBJ2-1, with D maybe TRBD2 (6 bases). The CDR3 is 15 residues long. V was shortened by 5 bases and J by 3 bases, with 15 bases between the two germline ends. Germline-derived CDR1 and CDR2 are SGHRS and YFSETQ. Here the CDR3 reads CASSLSSADYNEQFF. CDR3 nucleotide sequence: TGCGCCAGCAGTTTGTCTAGCGCCGACTACAATGAGCAGTTCTTC. Combining the CDR3 with reference TRBV5-1 and TRBJ2-1 gives the whole variable domain KAGVTQTPRYLIKTRGQQVTLSCSPISGHRSVSWYQQTPGQGLQFLFEYFSETQRNKGNFPGRFSGRQFSNSRSEMNVSTLELGDSALYLCASSLSSADYNEQFFGPGTRLTVL.

V usage is TRBV6-1 and J usage is TRBJ1-1; no clear D gene. The germline V and J ends were trimmed by 6 bases and 0 bases, with 11 bases remaining between them. This CDR3 has 14 amino acids. From germline, CDR1 is MNHNS and CDR2 SASEGT. The CDR3 sequence is CASRWTGVNTEAFF. The CDR3 DNA follows: TGTGCCAGCAGGTGGACGGGAGTGAACACTGAAGCTTTCTTT.

The V call is TRBV18, the J call TRBJ1-5, with D possibly being TRBD1 (6 bases). V gave up 1 base and J gave up 2 bases, with 9 bases separating them. There are 15 residues in the CDR3. The V gene's germline CDR1 is KGHSH and CDR2 LQKENI. The CDR3 region has the DNA TGTGCCAGCTCACCACAGGGGGTTGGCAATCAGCCCCAGCATTTT. This sequence encodes CASSPQGVGNQPQHF.

This clone has only a few counts. V gene TRBV19 combines with J gene TRBJ2-7; possible D gene TRBD1, 6 bases. Germline V gene data show CDR1 as LNHDA and CDR2 as SQIVND (reference sequence). The CDR3 contains 15 residues. Trimming left V 3 bases short and J 6 bases short, with 18 bases between. The CDR3 coding sequence is TGTGCCAGTAGTATCCGACAGGACTTACGGGGCGAGCAGTACTTC. This translates into CASSIRQDLRGEQYF.

This clone was seen repeatedly, ten times or more. The chain carries TRBV7-9 and TRBJ2-5; perhaps TRBD1 as D (6 bases). CDR1 and CDR2 (germline): SEHNR, FQNEAQ (reference sequence). CDR3 length: 15 amino acids. V was shortened by 5 bases and J by 2 bases, with 15 bases between the two germline ends. CDR3 nucleotides: TGTGCCAGCAGCCCAGGGGCAATAGAACAAGAGACCCAGTACTTC. Its protein is CASSPGAIEQETQYF.

J is TRBJ2-3 and V is TRBV6-1; D is ambiguous. In germline, CDR1 is MNHNS, CDR2 SASEGT. The CDR3 extends over 16 amino acids. Trimming cost V 3 bases and J 2 bases, with 15 bases left between them. In DNA form, the CDR3 reads TGTGCCAGCAGTGATCCGGTGTTAGCAGTCACAGATACGCAGTATTTT. This sequence encodes CASSDPVLAVTDTQYF.

The V gene is TRBV27, the J gene TRBJ1-2; no clear D. The ends were cut back, 4 bases at V and 2 bases at J, with 14 bases in the middle. The CDR3 is 15 amino acids. Germline CDR1 reads MNHEY; CDR2 reads SMNVEV (reference sequence). This chain's CDR3 is CASSYLAVGNYGYTF. CDR3 nucleotide sequence: TGTGCCAGCAGTTACCTCGCGGTTGGCAACTATGGCTACACCTTC.

V is TRBV19 and J is TRBJ2-1; 8 positions match TRBD1. CDR1 and CDR2 (germline): LNHDA, SQIVND (reference sequence). The length of the CDR3 is 19 residues. Losses at the gene ends were 4 bases for V and 1 base for J; bases not matched to a gene: 15. The CDR3 region is CASSTGQGSYWGSYNEQFF. CDR3 sequence (DNA): TGTGCCAGTAGTACCGGACAGGGTTCGTATTGGGGTTCCTACAATGAGCAGTTCTTC. Filled out from reference TRBV19 and TRBJ2-1, the complete variable domain reads DGGITQSPKYLFRKEGQNVTLSCEQNLNHDAMYWYRQDPGQGLRLIYYSQIVNDFQKGDIAEGYSVSREKKESFPLTVTSAQKNPTAFYLCASSTGQGSYWGSYNEQFFGPGTRLTVL.

This chain links TRBV10-3 with TRBJ2-2; TRBD2 matches at 11 bases. The germline gives CDR1 ENHRY, CDR2 SYGVKD. This CDR3 is built from 16 residues. Trimming removed 9 bases from V and 4 bases from J; junction bases left unmatched: 10. The CDR3 region is CAISSGTSGLTGELFF. The CDR3 DNA sequence: TGTGCCATTAGCTCCGGGACTAGCGGACTCACCGGGGAGCTGTTTTTT.

This clone was counted only a few times. J is TRBJ2-7 and V is TRBV19, with D perhaps assigned TRBD1 or TRBD2 (7 bases each). This CDR3 is built from 17 residues. CDR1 LNHDA and CDR2 SQIVND come from the germline V gene (reference sequence). V was cut by 4 bases and J by 3 bases, with 22 bases left in between. This CDR3 is CASSTDGRAGGVYEQYF. CDR3 in DNA: TGTGCCAGTAGTACCGACGGCCGGGCAGGGGGGGTCTACGAGCAGTACTTC.

The chain joins TRBV6-1 to TRBJ1-5; D not resolved. The CDR3 loop spans 13 amino acids. The V gene's germline CDR1 is MNHNS and CDR2 SASEGT. Trimming shortened V by 7 bases and J by 1 base, and 8 bases separated the two germline ends. The CDR3 region is CASTRGSNQPQHF. In DNA form, the CDR3 reads TGTGCCAGCACAAGAGGGAGCAATCAGCCCCAGCATTTT.